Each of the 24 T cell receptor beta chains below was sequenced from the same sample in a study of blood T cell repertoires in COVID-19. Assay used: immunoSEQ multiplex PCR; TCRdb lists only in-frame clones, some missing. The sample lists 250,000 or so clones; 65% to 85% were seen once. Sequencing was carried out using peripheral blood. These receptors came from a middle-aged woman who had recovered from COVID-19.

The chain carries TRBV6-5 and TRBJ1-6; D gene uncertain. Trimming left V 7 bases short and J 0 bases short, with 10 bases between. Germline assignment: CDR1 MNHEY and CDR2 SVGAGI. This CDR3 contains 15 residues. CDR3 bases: TGTGCCAGCACTCCTGGGAGCTCCTATAATTCACCCCTCCACTTT. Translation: CASTPGSSYNSPLHF.

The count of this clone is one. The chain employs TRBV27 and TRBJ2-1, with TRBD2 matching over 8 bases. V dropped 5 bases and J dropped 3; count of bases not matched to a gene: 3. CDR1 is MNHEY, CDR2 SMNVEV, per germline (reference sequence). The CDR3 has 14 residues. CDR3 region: CASSSGGIYNEQFF. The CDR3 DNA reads TGTGCCAGCAGTAGCGGGGGAATCTACAATGAGCAGTTCTTC.

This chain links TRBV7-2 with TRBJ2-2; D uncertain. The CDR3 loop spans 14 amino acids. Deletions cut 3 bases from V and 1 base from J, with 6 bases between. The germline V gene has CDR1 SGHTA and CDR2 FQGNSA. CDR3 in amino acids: CASSFRVNTGELFF. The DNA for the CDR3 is TGTGCCAGCAGCTTCCGCGTGAACACCGGGGAGCTGTTTTTT.

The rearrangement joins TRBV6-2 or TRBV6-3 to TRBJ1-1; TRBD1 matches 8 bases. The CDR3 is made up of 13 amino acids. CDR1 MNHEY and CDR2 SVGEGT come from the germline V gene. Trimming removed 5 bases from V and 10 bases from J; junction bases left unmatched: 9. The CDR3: CASSPTSGTGAFF. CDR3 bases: TGTGCCAGCAGTCCAACTTCCGGGACAGGAGCTTTCTTT.

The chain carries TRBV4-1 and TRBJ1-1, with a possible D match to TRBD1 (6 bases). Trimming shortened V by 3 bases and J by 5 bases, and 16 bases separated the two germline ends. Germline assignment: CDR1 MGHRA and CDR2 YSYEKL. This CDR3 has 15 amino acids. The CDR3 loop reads CASSHLTSRGTEAFF. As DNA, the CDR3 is TGCGCCAGCAGCCATCTGACGAGTAGGGGGACTGAAGCTTTCTTT.

DNA for the CDR3: TGTGCCAGCAGTTCCTTGGACAGCTCCTATAATTCACCCCTCCACTTT. This translates into CASSSLDSSYNSPLHF. The genes are TRBV28 and TRBJ1-6, with D maybe TRBD1 (6 bases). The CDR3 has 16 residues. Germline V gene sequence: CDR1 MDHEN, CDR2 SYDVKM. V dropped 4 bases and J dropped 0 bases, with 10 bases sitting between them.

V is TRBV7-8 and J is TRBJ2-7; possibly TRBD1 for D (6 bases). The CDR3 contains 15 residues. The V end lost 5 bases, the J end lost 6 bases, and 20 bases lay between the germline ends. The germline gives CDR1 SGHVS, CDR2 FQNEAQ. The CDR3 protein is CASSVPPGTLGEQYF. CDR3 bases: TGTGCCAGCAGCGTACCACCCGGGACACTGGGCGAGCAGTACTTC.

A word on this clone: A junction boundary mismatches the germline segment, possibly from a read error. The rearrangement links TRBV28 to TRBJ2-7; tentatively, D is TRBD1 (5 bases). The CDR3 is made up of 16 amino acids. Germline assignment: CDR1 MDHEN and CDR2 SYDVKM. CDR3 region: CTSSSTASRISYEQYF. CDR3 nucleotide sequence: TGTACCAGCAGCTCGACAGCCAGCCGGATATCCTACGAGCAGTACTTC. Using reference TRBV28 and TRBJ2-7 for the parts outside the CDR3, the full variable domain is DVKVTQSSRYLVKRTGEKVFLECVQDMDHENMFWYRQDPGLGLRLIYFSYDVKMKEKGDIPEGYSVSREKKERFSLILESASTNQTSMYLCTSSSTASRISYEQYFGPGTRLTVT.

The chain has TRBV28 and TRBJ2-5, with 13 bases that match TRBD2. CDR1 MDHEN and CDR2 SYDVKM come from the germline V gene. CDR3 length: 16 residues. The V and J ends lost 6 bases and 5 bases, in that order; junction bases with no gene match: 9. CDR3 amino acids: CASRAGTSGVRETQYF. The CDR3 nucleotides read TGTGCCAGCAGGGCCGGGACTAGCGGGGTGAGGGAGACCCAGTACTTC.

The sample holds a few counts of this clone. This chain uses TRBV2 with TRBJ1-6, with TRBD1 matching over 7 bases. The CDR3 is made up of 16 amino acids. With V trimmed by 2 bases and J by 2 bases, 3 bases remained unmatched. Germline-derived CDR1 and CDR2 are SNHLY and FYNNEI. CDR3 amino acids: CASSEYGTAYNSPLHF. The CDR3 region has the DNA TGTGCCAGCAGTGAATATGGGACAGCCTATAATTCACCCCTCCACTTT.

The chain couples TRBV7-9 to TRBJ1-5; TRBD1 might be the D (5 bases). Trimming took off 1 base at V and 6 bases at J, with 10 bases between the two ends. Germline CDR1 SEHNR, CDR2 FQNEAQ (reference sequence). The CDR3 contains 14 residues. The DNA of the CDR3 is TGTGCCAGCAGCTTAGGTGGGGGAGGTCAGCCCCAGCATTTT. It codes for CASSLGGGGQPQHF.

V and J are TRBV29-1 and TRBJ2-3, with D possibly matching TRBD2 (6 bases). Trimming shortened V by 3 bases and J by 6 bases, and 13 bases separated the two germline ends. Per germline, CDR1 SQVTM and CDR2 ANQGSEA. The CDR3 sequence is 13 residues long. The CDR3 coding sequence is TGCAGCGTTGATCGGGACTCCACCGATACGCAGTATTTT. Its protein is CSVDRDSTDTQYF.

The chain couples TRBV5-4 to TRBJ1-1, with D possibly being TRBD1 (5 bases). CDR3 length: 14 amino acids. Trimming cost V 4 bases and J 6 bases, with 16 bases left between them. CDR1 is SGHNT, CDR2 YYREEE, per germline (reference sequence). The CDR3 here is CASSRTGGSPEAFF. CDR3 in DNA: TGTGCCAGCAGCAGGACGGGGGGGAGTCCTGAAGCTTTCTTT.

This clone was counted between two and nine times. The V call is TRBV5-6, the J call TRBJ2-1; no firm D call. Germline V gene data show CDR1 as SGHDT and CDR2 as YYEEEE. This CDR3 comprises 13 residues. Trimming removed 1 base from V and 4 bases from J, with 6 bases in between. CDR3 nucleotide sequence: TGTGCCAGCAGCTTGTCAGTATACAATGAGCAGTTCTTC. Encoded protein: CASSLSVYNEQFF.

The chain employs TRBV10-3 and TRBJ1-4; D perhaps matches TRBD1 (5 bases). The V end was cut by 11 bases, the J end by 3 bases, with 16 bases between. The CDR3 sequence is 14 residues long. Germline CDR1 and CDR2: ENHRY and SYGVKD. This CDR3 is CASRDGRANEKLFF. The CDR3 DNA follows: TGTGCCTCCAGGGATGGGAGGGCTAATGAAAAACTGTTTTTT.

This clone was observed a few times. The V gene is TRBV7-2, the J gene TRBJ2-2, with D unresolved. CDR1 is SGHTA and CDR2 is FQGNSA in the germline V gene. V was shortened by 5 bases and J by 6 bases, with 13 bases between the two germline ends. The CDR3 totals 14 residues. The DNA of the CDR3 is TGTGCCAGCAGCAGAACCCGGGTGGCCGGGGAGCTGTTTTTT. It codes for CASSRTRVAGELFF.

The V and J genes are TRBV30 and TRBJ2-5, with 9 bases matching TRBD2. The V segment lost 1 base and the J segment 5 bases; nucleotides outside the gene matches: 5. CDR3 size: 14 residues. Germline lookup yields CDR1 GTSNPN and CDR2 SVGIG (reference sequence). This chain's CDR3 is CAWSDGTSSETQYF. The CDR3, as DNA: TGTGCCTGGAGTGACGGGACTAGCTCGGAGACCCAGTACTTC.

The CDR3 reads CASSPPPGTLKGPGNSPLHF. CDR3 nucleotides: TGTGCCAGCAGTCCTCCCCCCGGGACACTAAAAGGTCCTGGGAATTCACCCCTCCACTTT. The J gene is TRBJ1-6, the V gene TRBV6-6; TRBD1 is a possible D gene (6 bases). In germline, CDR1 is MNHNY, CDR2 SVGAGI (reference sequence). The CDR3 spans 20 residues. Trimming cost V 5 bases and J 7 bases, with 30 bases left between them.

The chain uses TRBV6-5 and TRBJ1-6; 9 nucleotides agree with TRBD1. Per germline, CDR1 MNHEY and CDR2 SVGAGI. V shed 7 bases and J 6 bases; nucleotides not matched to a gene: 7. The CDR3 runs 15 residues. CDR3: CASNPQGARNSPLHF. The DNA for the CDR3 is TGTGCCAGCAATCCACAGGGGGCTCGTAATTCACCCCTCCACTTT.

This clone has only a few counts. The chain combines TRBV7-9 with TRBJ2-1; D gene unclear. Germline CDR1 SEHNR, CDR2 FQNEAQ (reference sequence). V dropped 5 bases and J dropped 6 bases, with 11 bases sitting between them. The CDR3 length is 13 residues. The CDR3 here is CASSRVSTNEQFF. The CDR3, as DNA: TGTGCCAGCAGCCGAGTTAGCACCAATGAGCAGTTCTTC.

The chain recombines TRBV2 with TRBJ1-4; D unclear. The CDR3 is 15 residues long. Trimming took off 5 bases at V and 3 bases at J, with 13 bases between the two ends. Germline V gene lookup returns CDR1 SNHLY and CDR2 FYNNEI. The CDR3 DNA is TGTGCCAGCAGTCCCTCCGGGGTGGCTAATGAAAAACTGTTTTTT. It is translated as CASSPSGVANEKLFF.

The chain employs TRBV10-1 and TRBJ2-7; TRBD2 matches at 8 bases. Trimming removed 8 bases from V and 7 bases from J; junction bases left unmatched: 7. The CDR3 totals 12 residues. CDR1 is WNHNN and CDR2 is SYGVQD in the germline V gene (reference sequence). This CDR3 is CASGTRGGEQYF. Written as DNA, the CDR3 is TGCGCCAGCGGCACCCGGGGGGGTGAGCAGTACTTC.

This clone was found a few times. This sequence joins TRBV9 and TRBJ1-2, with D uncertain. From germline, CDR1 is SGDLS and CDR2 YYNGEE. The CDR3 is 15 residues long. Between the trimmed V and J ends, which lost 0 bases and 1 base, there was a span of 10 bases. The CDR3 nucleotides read TGTGCCAGCAGCGTAGGGCCACAGATTAACTATGGCTACACCTTC. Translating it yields CASSVGPQINYGYTF.

The CDR3 nucleotides are TGTGCCAGCAGTTACGCGGACAGGCCCTATGGCTACACCTTC. It translates to CASSYADRPYGYTF. The chain uses TRBV6-5 and TRBJ1-2; 7 bases fit TRBD1. The CDR3 is made up of 14 amino acids. Trimming removed 2 bases from V and 4 bases from J; junction bases left unmatched: 4. Per germline, CDR1 MNHEY and CDR2 SVGAGI.